The sequence of this T cell receptor beta chain was determined in a study of control samples from healthy donors and cancer patients. Sequencing used immunoSEQ multiplex PCR; TCRdb keeps in-frame clones, though not all of them. The repertoire holds some 140,000 clones, with over 85% as singletons. V was pared by 6 bases and J by 4 bases, with 3 bases of the junction left unmatched. The CDR3 consists of 12 residues. Germline CDR1 is MNHEY and CDR2 is SVGAGI. The V and J genes are TRBV6-5 and TRBJ2-7; 7 nucleotides align to TRBD1. Sequenced input: blood. The source of this sequence is a man between 25 and 39 years old in good health. The CDR3 nucleotides read TGTGCCAGCAGACGACAGGGATACGAGCAGTACTTC. The encoded protein is CASRRQGYEQYF.